This T cell receptor (beta chain) stems from a study of response to subunit inactivated influenza vaccine. Findings of the study overall: Authors proposed each seasonal influenza vaccination draws in few new T cells.

This CDR3 region has 14 residues. Trimming pared 9 bases from V and 0 bases from J, leaving 13 bases between. Germline lookup yields CDR1 SGHAT and CDR2 FQNNGV. In regard to this clonotype: The antigen is unknown.

TCRdb reprocessed the RT-PCR reads via MiXCR and lists one record per CDR3 protein. Here the sample spans under 950,000 distinct CDR3 sequences, 21% being singletons. The rearrangement joins TRBV11-2 to TRBJ2-3; a weak D match, TRBD2 (5 bases). The clonotype originates from a man aged 50-59 years who received an inactivated influenza vaccine. The specimen was PBMCs from blood, collected around 5 days after vaccination. CDR3 in amino acids: CASAPGRSTDTQYF. The CDR3, as DNA: TGTGCCAGTGCCCCGGGAAGGAGCACAGATACGCAGTATTTT.